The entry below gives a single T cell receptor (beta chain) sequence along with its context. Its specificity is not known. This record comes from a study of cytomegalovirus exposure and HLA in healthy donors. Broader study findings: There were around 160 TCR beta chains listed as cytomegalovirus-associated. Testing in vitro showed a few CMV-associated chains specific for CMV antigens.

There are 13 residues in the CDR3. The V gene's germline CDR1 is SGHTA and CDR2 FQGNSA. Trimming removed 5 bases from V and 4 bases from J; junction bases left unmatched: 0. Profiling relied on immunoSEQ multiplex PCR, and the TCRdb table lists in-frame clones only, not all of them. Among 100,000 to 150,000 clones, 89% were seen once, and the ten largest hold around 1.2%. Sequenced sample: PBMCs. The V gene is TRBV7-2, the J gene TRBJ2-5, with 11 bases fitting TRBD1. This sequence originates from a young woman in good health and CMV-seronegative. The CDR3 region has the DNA TGTGCCAGCAGCGGGACAGGGGGAGAGACCCAGTACTTC. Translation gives CASSGTGGETQYF.